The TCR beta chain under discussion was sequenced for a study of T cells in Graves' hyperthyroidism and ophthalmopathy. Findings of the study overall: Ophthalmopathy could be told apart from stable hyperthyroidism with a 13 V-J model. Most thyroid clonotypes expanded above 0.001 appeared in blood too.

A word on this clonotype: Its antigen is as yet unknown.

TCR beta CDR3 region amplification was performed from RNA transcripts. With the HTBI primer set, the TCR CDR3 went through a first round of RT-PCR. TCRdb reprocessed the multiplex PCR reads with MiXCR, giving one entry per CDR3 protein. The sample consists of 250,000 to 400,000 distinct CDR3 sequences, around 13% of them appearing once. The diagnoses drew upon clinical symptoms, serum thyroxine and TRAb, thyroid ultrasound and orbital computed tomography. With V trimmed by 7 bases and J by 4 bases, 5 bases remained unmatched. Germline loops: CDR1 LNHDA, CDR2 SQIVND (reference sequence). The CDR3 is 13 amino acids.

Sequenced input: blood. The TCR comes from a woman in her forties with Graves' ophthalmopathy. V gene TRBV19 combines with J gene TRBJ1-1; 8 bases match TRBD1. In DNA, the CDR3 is TGTGCCAGTATTCGACAGGGGCTCACTGAAGCTTTCTTT. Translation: CASIRQGLTEAFF.